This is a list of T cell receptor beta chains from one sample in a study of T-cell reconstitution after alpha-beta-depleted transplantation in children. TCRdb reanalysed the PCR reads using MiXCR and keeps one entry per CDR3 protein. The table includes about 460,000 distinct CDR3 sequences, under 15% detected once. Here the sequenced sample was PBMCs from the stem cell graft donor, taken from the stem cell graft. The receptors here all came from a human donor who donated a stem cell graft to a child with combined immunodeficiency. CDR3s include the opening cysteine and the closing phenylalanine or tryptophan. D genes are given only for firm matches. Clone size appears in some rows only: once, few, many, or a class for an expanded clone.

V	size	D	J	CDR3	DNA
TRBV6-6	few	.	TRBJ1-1	CASGGIEAFF	TGTGCCAGCGGGGGAATAGAAGCTTTCTTT
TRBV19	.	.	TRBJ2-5	CASSAARGRETQYF	TGTGCCAGTAGTGCGGCCAGGGGTAGGGAGACCCAGTACTTC
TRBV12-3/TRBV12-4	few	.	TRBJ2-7	CASRRGQFSYEQYF	TGTGCCAGCAGGCGGGGACAGTTTTCCTACGAGCAGTACTTC
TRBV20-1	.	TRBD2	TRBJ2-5	CSALGRQGLETQYF	TGCAGTGCCCTCGGGAGGCAGGGACTAGAGACCCAGTACTTC
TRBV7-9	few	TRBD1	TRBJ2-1	CASSGTADEQFF	TGTGCCAGCAGCGGGACAGCCGACGAGCAGTTCTTC
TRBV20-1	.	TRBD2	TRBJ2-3	CSARPLAGEKDTQYF	TGCAGTGCTAGACCTTTGGCGGGAGAGAAAGATACGCAGTATTTT
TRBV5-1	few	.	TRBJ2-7	CASSSGDGSNSYEQYF	TGCGCCAGCAGCTCAGGGGACGGATCCAACTCCTACGAGCAGTACTTC
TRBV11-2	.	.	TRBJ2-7	CASSLSPANYEQYF	TGTGCCAGCAGCTTATCCCCGGCGAACTACGAGCAGTACTTC
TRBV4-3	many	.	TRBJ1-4	CASSRSGRSNEKLFF	TGCGCCAGCAGCCGCTCCGGACGGAGTAATGAAAAACTGTTTTTT
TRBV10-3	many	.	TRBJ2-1	CAIQAGQYNEQFF	TGTGCCATCCAGGCTGGACAGTACAATGAGCAGTTCTTC
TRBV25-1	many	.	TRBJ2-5	CASSPGAVETQYF	TGTGCCAGCAGCCCGGGGGCGGTTGAGACCCAGTACTTC
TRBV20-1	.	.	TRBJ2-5	CSARDPLERPSRETQYF	TGCAGTGCTAGAGATCCCCTTGAGCGCCCCAGCAGAGAGACCCAGTACTTC
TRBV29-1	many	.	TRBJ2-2	CSVEATNTGELFF	TGCAGCGTTGAGGCCACGAACACCGGGGAGCTGTTTTTT
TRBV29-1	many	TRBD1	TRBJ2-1	CSVGDSNYNEQFF	TGCAGCGTGGGGGACAGCAACTACAATGAGCAGTTCTTC
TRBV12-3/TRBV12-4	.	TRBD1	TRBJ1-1	CASSKDRGLFYTEAFF	TGTGCCAGCAGTAAGGACAGGGGGCTTTTTTACACTGAAGCTTTCTTT
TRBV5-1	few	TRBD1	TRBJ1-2	CASSLGAPGQRTGYGYTF	TGCGCCAGCAGCTTGGGCGCTCCGGGACAGCGCACTGGCTATGGCTACACCTTC
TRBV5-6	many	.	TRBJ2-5	CASSLLEGRGETQYF	TGTGCCAGCAGCTTATTAGAGGGTAGAGGAGAGACCCAGTACTTC
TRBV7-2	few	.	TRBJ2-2	CASKRFSTGELFF	TGTGCCAGCAAACGCTTTTCTACCGGGGAGCTGTTTTTT
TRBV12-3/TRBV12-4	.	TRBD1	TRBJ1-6	CASSLEGGQVWGSPLHF	TGTGCCAGCAGTTTAGAGGGTGGACAGGTCTGGGGTTCACCCCTCCACTTT
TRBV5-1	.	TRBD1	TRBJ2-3	CASNMGQGQDTQYF	TGCGCCAGCAACATGGGACAGGGACAAGATACGCAGTATTTT
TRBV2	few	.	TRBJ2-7	CASSYGTTTYEQYF	TGTGCCAGCTCATACGGGACAACGACCTACGAGCAGTACTTC
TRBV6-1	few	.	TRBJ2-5	CASSPRAPRTQYF	TGTGCCAGCAGTCCCCGGGCCCCTCGAACCCAGTACTTC
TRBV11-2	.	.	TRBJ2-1	CASHSGLYNEQFF	TGTGCCAGCCACTCGGGGTTGTACAATGAGCAGTTCTTC
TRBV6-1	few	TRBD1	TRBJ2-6	CASTDRGLRGANVLTF	TGTGCCAGCACTGACAGGGGGCTTCGTGGGGCCAACGTCCTGACTTTC
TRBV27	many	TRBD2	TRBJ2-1	CASSLSGGILGSKGYNEQFF	TGTGCCAGCAGTTTATCGGGGGGGATTCTCGGGTCGAAAGGGTACAATGAGCAGTTCTTC
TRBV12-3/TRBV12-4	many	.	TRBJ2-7	CASSPTYYEQYF	TGTGCCAGCAGTCCTACTTACTACGAGCAGTACTTC
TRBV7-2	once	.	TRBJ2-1	CASSSIGRTNYNEQFF	TGTGCCAGCAGCTCTATAGGTCGGACTAATTACAATGAGCAGTTCTTC
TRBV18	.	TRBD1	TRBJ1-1	CASSETGGSEAFF	TGTGCCAGCTCAGAGACAGGGGGCAGTGAAGCTTTCTTT
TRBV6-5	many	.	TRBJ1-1	CASSYSVALEAFF	TGTGCCAGCAGTTACTCGGTGGCCCTTGAAGCTTTCTTT
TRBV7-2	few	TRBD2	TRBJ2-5	CASSFQSGGAFETQYF	TGTGCCAGCAGCTTCCAAAGCGGGGGGGCCTTTGAGACCCAGTACTTC
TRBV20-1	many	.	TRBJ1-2	CSARAAAFTNYGYTF	TGCAGTGCTAGGGCCGCCGCATTCACCAACTATGGCTACACCTTC
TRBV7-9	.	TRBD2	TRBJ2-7	CASSLGTSGYYEQYF	TGTGCCAGCAGCTTAGGGACTAGCGGGTACTACGAGCAGTACTTC
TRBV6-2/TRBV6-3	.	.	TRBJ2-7	CASSPLVYEQYF	TGTGCCAGCAGTCCACTCGTTTACGAGCAGTACTTC
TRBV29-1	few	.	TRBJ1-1	CSVEGGPNTEAFF	TGCAGCGTTGAAGGCGGGCCGAACACTGAAGCTTTCTTT
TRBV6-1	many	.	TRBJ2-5	CASKPGDDRKTQYF	TGTGCCAGCAAACCAGGGGACGATAGGAAGACCCAGTACTTC
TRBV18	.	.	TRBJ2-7	CASSPPPGGPYEQYF	TGTGCCAGCTCACCACCACCCGGGGGTCCCTACGAGCAGTACTTC
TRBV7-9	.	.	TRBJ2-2	CASSPGSHGELFF	TGTGCCAGCAGCCCAGGGTCCCACGGGGAGCTGTTTTTT
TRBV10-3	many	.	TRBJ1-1	CAISESVEAFF	TGTGCCATCAGTGAGTCCGTCGAAGCTTTCTTT
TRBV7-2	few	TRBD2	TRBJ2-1	CASSPWASGYNEQFF	TGTGCCAGCAGCCCATGGGCTAGCGGTTACAATGAGCAGTTCTTC
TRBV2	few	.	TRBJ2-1	CASSEGEGSYNEQFF	TGTGCCAGCAGTGAGGGGGAAGGCTCCTACAATGAGCAGTTCTTC
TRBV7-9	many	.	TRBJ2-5	CASSFRWGEETQYF	TGTGCCAGCAGCTTTCGGTGGGGGGAAGAGACCCAGTACTTC
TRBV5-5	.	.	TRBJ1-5	CASSLGMFGQPQHF	TGTGCCAGCAGCTTGGGAATGTTTGGCCAGCCCCAGCATTTT
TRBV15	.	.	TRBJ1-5	CATRPTVDQPQHF	TGTGCCACCAGGCCGACTGTTGATCAGCCCCAGCATTTT
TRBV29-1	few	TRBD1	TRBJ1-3	CSVVQGGGNTIYF	TGCAGCGTTGTGCAGGGGGGTGGAAACACCATATATTTT
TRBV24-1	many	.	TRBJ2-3	CATSEGSSTDTQYF	TGTGCCACCAGTGAGGGGTCTAGCACAGATACGCAGTATTTT
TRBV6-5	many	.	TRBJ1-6	CASRSPGQESAYNSPLHF	TGTGCCAGCAGGTCCCCGGGCCAGGAGAGCGCCTATAATTCACCCCTCCACTTT